What follows are 14 T cell receptor beta chains derived from one specimen sequenced in a study of sequential checkpoint blockade in melanoma. The repertoire was sequenced with immunoSEQ multiplex PCR; TCRdb's copy has only in-frame clones and lacks some. The sample lists 31,000 or so clones, approximately 86% occurring once. Noted treatment: randomized to nivolumab then ipilimumab (arm A) or the reverse (arm B). The material sequenced was CD8+ T cells sorted from blood (inferred from file names), taken from a patient given nivolumab and ipilimumab in sequence. The receptors here all came from a human donor with melanoma.

The V gene is TRBV7-2, the J gene TRBJ1-5; D ambiguous. The CDR3 is 15 residues long. CDR1 and CDR2 (germline): SGHTA, FQGNSA. The V end lost 7 bases, the J end lost 4 bases, and 17 bases lay between the germline ends. DNA for the CDR3: TGTGCCAGCACCCCGTCGGGCGGGGTTAATCAGCCCCAGCATTTT. This encodes CASTPSGGVNQPQHF.

The rearrangement links TRBV5-1 to TRBJ1-6; 7 nucleotides line up with TRBD1. CDR1 and CDR2 (germline): SGHRS, YFSETQ. J lost 0 bases, V lost 0 bases, and 3 bases had no gene match. CDR3 length equals 17 residues. The CDR3 DNA reads as TGCGCCAGCAGCTTGGGGACAGGTTTCTCCTATAATTCACCCCTCCACTTT. Protein product: CASSLGTGFSYNSPLHF.

The V call is TRBV10-3, the J call TRBJ2-5, with D perhaps matching TRBD2 (6 bases). The V end lost 2 bases, the J end lost 5 bases, and 12 bases lay between the germline ends. CDR3 length: 14 amino acids. Germline CDR1 reads ENHRY; CDR2 reads SYGVKD. CDR3 loop: CAISEGGTAETQYF. The CDR3 DNA sequence: TGTGCCATCAGTGAGGGGGGGACTGCGGAGACCCAGTACTTC.

The rearrangement links TRBV4-3 to TRBJ2-1; 9 nucleotides match TRBD2. CDR3 length: 20 residues. Germline V gene lookup returns CDR1 LGHNA and CDR2 YSLEER. V lost 1 base and J lost 2; bases outside the gene matches: 15. This CDR3 is CASSQGTGTSWFRAYNEQFF. The CDR3 DNA is TGCGCCAGCAGCCAAGGCACCGGGACTAGCTGGTTCAGGGCCTACAATGAGCAGTTCTTC.

As to this clone: The junction differs from germline at one of its ends, possibly a read error. V usage is TRBV27 and J usage is TRBJ2-1, with D uncertain. The CDR3 is 11 residues long. The germline V gene encodes CDR1 MNHEY and CDR2 SMNVEV (reference sequence). CDR3 region: CGSRSHNEQFF. The CDR3 DNA sequence: TGCGGCTCGCGGTCCCACAATGAGCAGTTCTTC.

The chain couples TRBV10-1 to TRBJ2-2; weak D call: TRBD2 (5 bases). Germline CDR1 reads WNHNN; CDR2 reads SYGVQD (reference sequence). Trimming pared 4 bases from V and 6 bases from J, leaving 18 bases between. The CDR3 is 16 amino acids. The CDR3: CASSAGPAEWAGELFF. As DNA, the CDR3 is TGCGCCAGCAGTGCCGGGCCAGCGGAGTGGGCCGGGGAGCTGTTTTTT.

This chain connects TRBV12-5 to TRBJ1-5; D might be TRBD1 (6 bases). Trimming took off 0 bases at V and 5 bases at J, with 23 bases between the two ends. The CDR3 totals 19 residues. CDR1 is LGHNT and CDR2 is FRNRAP in the germline V gene. CDR3 nucleotides: TGTGCTAGTGGTTTGGTACCTGGGGGACATCGCCTGTATCATCAGCCCCAGCATTTT. Its protein is CASGLVPGGHRLYHQPQHF.

The rearrangement links TRBV7-9 to TRBJ1-5, with D unclear. V was shortened by 8 bases and J by 1 base, with 12 bases between the two germline ends. This CDR3 has 14 amino acids. CDR1 and CDR2 (germline): SEHNR, FQNEAQ (reference sequence). CDR3 loop: CASSYGESNQPQHF. The CDR3 bases are TGTGCCAGCTCCTACGGGGAAAGCAATCAGCCCCAGCATTTT.

This clone turned up a few times. This rearrangement joins TRBV2 to TRBJ2-1; 9 nucleotides agree with TRBD2. The CDR3 extends over 15 amino acids. Germline V gene data show CDR1 as SNHLY and CDR2 as FYNNEI. J lost 7 bases, V lost 4 bases, and 8 bases had no gene match. Here the CDR3 DNA reads TGTGCCAGCAGTGGCCGGCGGGGGGGTGGGAATGAGCAGTTCTTC. This sequence encodes CASSGRRGGGNEQFF.

The rearrangement uses TRBV5-6 and TRBJ1-2; D possibly corresponds to TRBD1 (6 bases). Germline values: CDR1 SGHDT, CDR2 YYEEEE. The ends were cut back, 3 bases at V and 14 bases at J, with 14 bases in the middle. The CDR3 spans 11 residues. The CDR3 DNA reads TGTGCCAGCAGCTGGGGGGGCAGGGAGACCTTC. Its translation is CASSWGGRETF.

The V and J genes are TRBV7-2 and TRBJ2-2, with D perhaps TRBD1 (6 bases). V was clipped by 8 bases and J by 7 bases, with 14 bases between them. Germline V gene lookup returns CDR1 SGHTA and CDR2 FQGNSA. CDR3 length equals 13 residues. The CDR3 bases are TGTGCCAGCTCGGACAGTGGGATCGGGGAGCTGTTTTTT. Its protein product is CASSDSGIGELFF.

This clone appeared a single time. This chain connects TRBV5-4 to TRBJ1-2; 9 bases fit TRBD1. The V gene's germline CDR1 is SGHNT and CDR2 YYREEE (reference sequence). The CDR3 is made up of 17 amino acids. J lost 0 bases, V lost 4 bases, and 10 bases had no gene match. CDR3 sequence: CASSEDRGGMANYGYTF. CDR3 DNA: TGTGCCAGCAGCGAGGACAGGGGAGGGATGGCTAACTATGGCTACACCTTC.

This clone was seen only a few times. V and J are TRBV29-1 and TRBJ1-2; TRBD1 is a possible D gene (5 bases). The CDR3 loop spans 12 amino acids. CDR1 and CDR2 from the germline V gene are SQVTM and ANQGSEA. V was trimmed by 7 bases and J by 4 bases, leaving 13 bases between them. The CDR3 loop reads CSDTRRGYGYTF. CDR3 nucleotides: TGCAGCGACACCCGTAGGGGCTATGGCTACACCTTC.

The chain uses TRBV7-9 and TRBJ2-1; possibly TRBD1 for D (5 bases). V was cut by 1 base and J by 0 bases, with 13 bases left in between. The germline V gene encodes CDR1 SEHNR and CDR2 FQNEAQ (reference sequence). This CDR3 has 17 amino acids. The CDR3 coding sequence is TGTGCCAGCAGCTTAGAAGGGGTCCTGACCTCCTACAATGAGCAGTTCTTC. Its translation is CASSLEGVLTSYNEQFF.